One sample yielded the 15 T cell receptor beta chains listed below, sequenced in a study of shared clonotypes between healthy human individuals. The method was immunoSEQ multiplex PCR; TCRdb's version includes in-frame clones alone and lacks a portion of them. The table includes under 200,000 clones, 85% to 95% detected once. The sample comprised naive CD4+ T cells sorted from blood. Subset meaning: CD45RA+ positively selected. These receptors were taken from a young woman in good health.

The chain uses TRBV9 and TRBJ2-7; 11 nucleotides match TRBD2. V lost 0 bases, J lost 7 bases, and 9 bases stayed unmatched. The CDR3 covers 16 residues. The germline CDR1 and CDR2 sequences are SGDLS and YYNGEE. CDR3 amino acids: CASSVEALAGVGEQYF. The CDR3 DNA follows: TGTGCCAGCAGCGTAGAGGCACTAGCGGGAGTTGGGGAGCAGTACTTC.

This clone was picked up one time. This sequence joins TRBV9 and TRBJ1-1; no clear D. V gave up 0 bases and J gave up 1 base, with 7 bases separating them. Per the germline V gene, CDR1 is SGDLS and CDR2 is YYNGEE. This CDR3 has 14 residues. The CDR3 sequence is CASSVDVGNTEAFF. The CDR3, as DNA: TGTGCCAGCAGCGTAGACGTGGGGAACACTGAAGCTTTCTTT.

The chain combines TRBV19 with TRBJ2-5, with 12 bases fitting TRBD2. Germline CDR1 reads LNHDA; CDR2 reads SQIVND (reference sequence). CDR3 length: 14 amino acids. The V segment lost 7 bases and the J segment 11 bases; nucleotides outside the gene matches: 11. The CDR3 here is CASKKLAGGGEQYF. In nucleotides, the CDR3 is TGTGCCAGTAAGAAACTAGCGGGAGGAGGTGAGCAGTACTTC.

V usage is TRBV6-1 and J usage is TRBJ2-7; no clear D gene. Germline V gene lookup returns CDR1 MNHNS and CDR2 SASEGT. The V end was cut by 3 bases, the J end by 1 base, with 7 bases between. The CDR3 has 13 amino acids. The CDR3 DNA reads as TGTGCCAGCAGTGATGCACGTTCCTACGAGCAGTACTTC. Translation: CASSDARSYEQYF.

The chain combines TRBV28 with TRBJ2-7; D might be TRBD2 (6 bases). The CDR3 has 18 amino acids. From germline, CDR1 is MDHEN and CDR2 SYDVKM. Trimming took off 2 bases at V and 3 bases at J, with 23 bases between the two ends. The CDR3 DNA reads as TGTGCCAGCAGTTTAGATCTCCAGGGACGGCCGGGAGACTACGAGCAGTACTTC. It specifies CASSLDLQGRPGDYEQYF. Full variable domain (remainder filled in from reference TRBV28 and TRBJ2-7): DVKVTQSSRYLVKRTGEKVFLECVQDMDHENMFWYRQDPGLGLRLIYFSYDVKMKEKGDIPEGYSVSREKKERFSLILESASTNQTSMYLCASSLDLQGRPGDYEQYFGPGTRLTVT.

The J gene is TRBJ1-1, the V gene TRBV5-1, with D tentatively TRBD1 (5 bases). The CDR3 has 13 amino acids. From germline, CDR1 is SGHRS and CDR2 YFSETQ. V was clipped by 3 bases and J by 6 bases, with 12 bases between them. The CDR3 coding sequence is TGCGCCAGCAGCTCCCGGGGGAGCGCTGAAGCTTTCTTT. This sequence encodes CASSSRGSAEAFF.

This chain connects TRBV25-1 to TRBJ2-2; possible D gene TRBD1, 6 bases. The CDR3 covers 15 residues. V was shortened by 2 bases and J by 4 bases, with 11 bases between the two germline ends. Germline values: CDR1 MGHDK, CDR2 SYGVNS. CDR3 in DNA: TGTGCCAGCAGTGAAACAGGGAGACTCACCGGGGAGCTGTTTTTT. The encoded protein is CASSETGRLTGELFF.

The V call is TRBV6-1, the J call TRBJ2-2; D is perhaps TRBD2 (6 bases). The CDR3 sequence is 17 residues long. The V gene lost 3 bases and the J gene lost 4 bases, with 18 bases spanning the gap. Germline values: CDR1 MNHNS, CDR2 SASEGT. In DNA, the CDR3 is TGTGCCAGCAGTGACGGGACTGCCATGGACTTCACCGGGGAGCTGTTTTTT. Protein product: CASSDGTAMDFTGELFF.

The V gene is TRBV28, the J gene TRBJ1-4; D might be TRBD1 (5 bases). Germline CDR1 is MDHEN and CDR2 is SYDVKM. The CDR3 has 14 residues. Trimming shortened V by 6 bases and J by 0 bases, and 8 bases separated the two germline ends. The CDR3 spells CASREGATNEKLFF. As DNA, the CDR3 is TGTGCCAGCAGGGAAGGGGCAACTAATGAAAAACTGTTTTTT.

This clone was seen once. The same CDR3 can be traced to other DNA sequences in this sample. The chain employs TRBV28 and TRBJ1-2, with no clear D. Trimming removed 3 bases from V and 1 base from J, with 3 bases in between. The germline CDR1 and CDR2 sequences are MDHEN and SYDVKM. The CDR3 runs 12 residues. The CDR3 sequence is CASSFSNYGYTF. The CDR3 nucleotides are TGTGCCAGCAGTTTCAGTAACTATGGCTACACCTTC.

V usage is TRBV6-5 and J usage is TRBJ2-7, with D possibly TRBD1 on 5 matching bases. Trimming cost V 5 bases and J 4 bases, with 18 bases left between them. The CDR3 has 15 amino acids. Germline V gene data show CDR1 as MNHEY and CDR2 as SVGAGI. The CDR3 protein is CASSKQVAEAYEQYF. The DNA for the CDR3 is TGTGCCAGCAGTAAACAGGTGGCGGAAGCGTACGAGCAGTACTTC.

This clone was seen a single time. J is TRBJ2-1 and V is TRBV18; D ambiguous. Germline CDR1 and CDR2: KGHSH and LQKENI. V lost 3 bases and J lost 2, with 5 bases in between. The CDR3 totals 13 residues. For the CDR3, the DNA is TGTGCCAGCTCACCGGTTCCCTACAATGAGCAGTTCTTC. Translation: CASSPVPYNEQFF.

V gene TRBV18 combines with J gene TRBJ1-5, with D perhaps matching TRBD1 (5 bases). This CDR3 is 13 amino acids long. V dropped 3 bases and J dropped 6 bases, with 9 bases sitting between them. Germline CDR1 reads KGHSH; CDR2 reads LQKENI. The CDR3 DNA is TGTGCCAGCTCACCCGGGGGAGTTCAGCCCCAGCATTTT. This codes for CASSPGGVQPQHF.

The chain employs TRBV10-1 and TRBJ2-5; TRBD2 agrees at 8 bases. The J call may be wrong; the DNA end is better matched by TRBJ2-7. Germline V gives CDR1 WNHNN, CDR2 SYGVQD (reference sequence). There are 16 residues in the CDR3. In DNA, the CDR3 is TGCGCCAGCAGTGAGTGGGGTAGCGGGGCCTTCCACGAGCAGTACTTC. Translated, it gives CASSEWGSGAFHEQYF.

V usage is TRBV19 and J usage is TRBJ2-2; 8 bases fit TRBD2. V was pared by 4 bases and J by 0 bases, with 7 bases of the junction left unmatched. Germline CDR1 reads LNHDA; CDR2 reads SQIVND (reference sequence). The CDR3 covers 17 residues. CDR3 sequence: CASSRRLAPPNTGELFF. CDR3 DNA: TGTGCCAGTAGTAGAAGACTAGCGCCACCGAACACCGGGGAGCTGTTTTTT.